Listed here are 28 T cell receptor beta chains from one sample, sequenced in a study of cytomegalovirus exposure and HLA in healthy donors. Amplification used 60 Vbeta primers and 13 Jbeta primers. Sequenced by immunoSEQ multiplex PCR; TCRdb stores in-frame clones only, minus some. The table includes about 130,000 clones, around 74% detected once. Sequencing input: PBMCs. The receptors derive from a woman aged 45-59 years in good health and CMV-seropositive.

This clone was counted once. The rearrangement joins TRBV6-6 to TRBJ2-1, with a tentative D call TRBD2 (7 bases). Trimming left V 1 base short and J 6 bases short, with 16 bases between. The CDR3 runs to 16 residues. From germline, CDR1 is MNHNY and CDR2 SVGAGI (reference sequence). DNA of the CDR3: TGTGCCAGCAGTTACTTCGGGGAGGGGGGGCGCAATGAGCAGTTCTTC. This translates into CASSYFGEGGRNEQFF.

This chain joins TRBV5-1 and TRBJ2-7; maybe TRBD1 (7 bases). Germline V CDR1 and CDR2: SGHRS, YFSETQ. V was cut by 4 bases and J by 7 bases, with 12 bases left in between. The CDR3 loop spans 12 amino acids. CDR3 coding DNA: TGCGCCAGCAGCGCGACAGGGAGGGAGCAGTACTTC. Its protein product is CASSATGREQYF.

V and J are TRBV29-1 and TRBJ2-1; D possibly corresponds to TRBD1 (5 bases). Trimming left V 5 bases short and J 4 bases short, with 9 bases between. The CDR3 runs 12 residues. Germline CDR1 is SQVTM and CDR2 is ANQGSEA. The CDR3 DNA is TGCAGCGTTAATCCAGGGTACAATGAGCAGTTCTTC. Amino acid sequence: CSVNPGYNEQFF.

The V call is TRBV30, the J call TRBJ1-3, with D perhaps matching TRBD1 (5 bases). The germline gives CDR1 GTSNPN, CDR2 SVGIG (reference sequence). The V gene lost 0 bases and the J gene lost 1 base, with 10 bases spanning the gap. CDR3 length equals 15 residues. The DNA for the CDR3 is TGTGCCTGGAGTGTACCCAGGGTATCTGGAAACACCATATATTTT. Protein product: CAWSVPRVSGNTIYF.

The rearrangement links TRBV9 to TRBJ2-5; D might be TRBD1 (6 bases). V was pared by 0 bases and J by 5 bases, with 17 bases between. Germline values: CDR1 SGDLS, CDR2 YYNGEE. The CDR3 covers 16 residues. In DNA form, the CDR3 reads TGTGCCAGCAGCGTAGGGGCAGTTCCAGGGGCGGAGACCCAGTACTTC. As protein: CASSVGAVPGAETQYF.

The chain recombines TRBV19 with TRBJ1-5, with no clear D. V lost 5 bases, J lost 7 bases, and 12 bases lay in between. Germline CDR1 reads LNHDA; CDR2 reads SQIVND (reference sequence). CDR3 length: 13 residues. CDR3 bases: TGTGCCAGTAGTGAAACGGTCCGCCAGCCCCAGCATTTT. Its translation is CASSETVRQPQHF.

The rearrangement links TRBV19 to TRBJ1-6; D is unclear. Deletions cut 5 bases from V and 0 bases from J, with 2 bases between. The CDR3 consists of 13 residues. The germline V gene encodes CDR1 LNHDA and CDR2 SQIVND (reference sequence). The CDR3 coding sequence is TGTGCCAGTAGTCTCTCCTATAATTCACCCCTCCACTTT. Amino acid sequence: CASSLSYNSPLHF.

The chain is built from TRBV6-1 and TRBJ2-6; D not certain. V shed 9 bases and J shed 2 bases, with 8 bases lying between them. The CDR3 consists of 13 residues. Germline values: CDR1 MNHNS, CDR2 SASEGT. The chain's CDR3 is CASSVPGANVLTF. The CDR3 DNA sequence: TGTGCCAGTTCAGTACCTGGGGCCAACGTCCTGACTTTC.

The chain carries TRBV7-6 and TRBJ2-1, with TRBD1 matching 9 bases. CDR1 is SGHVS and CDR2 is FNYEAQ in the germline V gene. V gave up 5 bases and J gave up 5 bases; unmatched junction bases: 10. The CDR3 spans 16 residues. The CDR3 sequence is CASSEPGQGNNNEQFF. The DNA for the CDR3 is TGTGCCAGCAGCGAGCCGGGACAGGGTAACAACAATGAGCAGTTCTTC. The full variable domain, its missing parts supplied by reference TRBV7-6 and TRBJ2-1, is GAGVSQSPRYKVTKRGQDVALRCDPISGHVSLYWYRQALGQGPEFLTYFNYEAQQDKSGLPNDRFSAERPEGSISTLTIQRTEQRDSAMYRCASSEPGQGNNNEQFFGPGTRLTVL.

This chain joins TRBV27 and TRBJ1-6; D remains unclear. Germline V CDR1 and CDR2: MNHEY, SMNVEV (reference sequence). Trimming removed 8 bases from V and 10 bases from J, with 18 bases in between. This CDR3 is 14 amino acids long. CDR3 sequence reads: CASAYLGSGSPLHF. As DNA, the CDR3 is TGTGCCAGCGCATATCTGGGTTCGGGGTCACCCCTCCACTTT.

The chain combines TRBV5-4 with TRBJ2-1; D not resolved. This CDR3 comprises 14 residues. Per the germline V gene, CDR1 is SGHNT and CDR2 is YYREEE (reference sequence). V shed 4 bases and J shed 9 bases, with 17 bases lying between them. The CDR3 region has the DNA TGTGCCAGCAGCATGGATTCCCGCGATTTTGAGCAGTTCTTC. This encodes CASSMDSRDFEQFF.

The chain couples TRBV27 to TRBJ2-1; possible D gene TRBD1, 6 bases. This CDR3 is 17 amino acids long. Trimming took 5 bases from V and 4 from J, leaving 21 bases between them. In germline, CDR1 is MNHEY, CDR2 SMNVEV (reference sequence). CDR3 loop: CASSPWRSGALYNEQFF. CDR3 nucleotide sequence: TGTGCCAGCAGTCCCTGGAGATCAGGGGCATTGTACAATGAGCAGTTCTTC.

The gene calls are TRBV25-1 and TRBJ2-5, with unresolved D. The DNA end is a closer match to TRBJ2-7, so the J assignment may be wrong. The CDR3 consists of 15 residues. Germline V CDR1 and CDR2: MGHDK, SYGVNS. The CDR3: CASSDEASSHYEQYF. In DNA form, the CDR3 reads TGTGCCAGCAGTGACGAGGCGTCCTCTCACTACGAGCAGTACTTC.

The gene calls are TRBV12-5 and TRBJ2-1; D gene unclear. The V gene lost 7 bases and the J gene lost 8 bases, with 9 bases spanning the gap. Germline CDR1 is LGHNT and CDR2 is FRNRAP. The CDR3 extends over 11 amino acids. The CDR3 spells CASAQIHEQFF. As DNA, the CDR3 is TGTGCTAGTGCCCAAATCCATGAGCAGTTCTTC.

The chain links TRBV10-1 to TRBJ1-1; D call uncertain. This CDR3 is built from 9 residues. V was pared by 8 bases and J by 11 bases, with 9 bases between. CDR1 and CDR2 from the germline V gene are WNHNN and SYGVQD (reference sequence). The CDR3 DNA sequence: TGCGCCAGCGAAATGCGGGCTTTCTTT. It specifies CASEMRAFF.

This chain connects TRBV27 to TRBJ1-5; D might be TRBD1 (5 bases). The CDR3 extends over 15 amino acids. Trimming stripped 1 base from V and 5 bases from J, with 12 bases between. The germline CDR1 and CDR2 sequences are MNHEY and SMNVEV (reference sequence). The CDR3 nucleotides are TGTGCCAGCAGTTTATTGGGAGGAGGGGATCAGCCCCAGCATTTT. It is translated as CASSLLGGGDQPQHF.

In DNA form, the CDR3 reads TGTGCCTGGAGCGAGCAGGGGCCCCGGGACGGGGAGCTGTTTTTT. It is translated as CAWSEQGPRDGELFF. J is TRBJ2-2 and V is TRBV30, with D possibly TRBD1 on 6 matching bases. The CDR3 contains 15 residues. The germline V and J ends were trimmed by 3 bases and 7 bases, with 18 bases remaining between them. Germline CDR1 reads GTSNPN; CDR2 reads SVGIG (reference sequence).

The CDR3 here is CASSSIEGHSSGANVLTF. Here the CDR3 DNA reads TGTGCCAGCAGCTCGATCGAGGGACACAGCTCTGGGGCCAACGTCCTGACTTTC. This rearrangement joins TRBV5-5 to TRBJ2-6; D may be TRBD1 (6 bases). Between the trimmed V and J ends, which lost 3 bases and 0 bases, there was a span of 16 bases. CDR1 is SGHKS, CDR2 YYEKEE, per germline (reference sequence). The CDR3 extends over 18 amino acids.

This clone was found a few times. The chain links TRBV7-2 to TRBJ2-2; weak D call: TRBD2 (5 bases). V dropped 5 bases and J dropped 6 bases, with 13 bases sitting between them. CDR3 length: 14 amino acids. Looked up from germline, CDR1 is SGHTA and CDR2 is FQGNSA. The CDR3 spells CASSAGVGAGELFF. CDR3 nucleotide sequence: TGTGCCAGCAGCGCCGGGGTCGGGGCCGGGGAGCTGTTTTTT.

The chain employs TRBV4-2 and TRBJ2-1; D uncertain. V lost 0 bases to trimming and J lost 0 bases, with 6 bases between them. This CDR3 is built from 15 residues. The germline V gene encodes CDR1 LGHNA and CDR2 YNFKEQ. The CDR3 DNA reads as TGTGCCAGCAGCCAAGAACTCGCCTCCTACAATGAGCAGTTCTTC. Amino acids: CASSQELASYNEQFF.

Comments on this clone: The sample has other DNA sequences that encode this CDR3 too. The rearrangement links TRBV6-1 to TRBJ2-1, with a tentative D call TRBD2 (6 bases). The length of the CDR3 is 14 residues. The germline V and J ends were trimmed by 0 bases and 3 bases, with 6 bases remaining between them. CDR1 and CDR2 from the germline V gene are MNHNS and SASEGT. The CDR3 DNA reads TGTGCCAGCAGTGAAGCGGGGGGCTACAATGAGCAGTTCTTC. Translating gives CASSEAGGYNEQFF.

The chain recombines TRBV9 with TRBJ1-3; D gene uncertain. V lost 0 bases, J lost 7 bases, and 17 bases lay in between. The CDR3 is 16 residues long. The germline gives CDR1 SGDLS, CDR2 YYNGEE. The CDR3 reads CASSVDPEVIGNTIYF. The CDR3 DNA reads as TGTGCCAGCAGCGTAGATCCCGAGGTCATTGGGAACACCATATATTTT.

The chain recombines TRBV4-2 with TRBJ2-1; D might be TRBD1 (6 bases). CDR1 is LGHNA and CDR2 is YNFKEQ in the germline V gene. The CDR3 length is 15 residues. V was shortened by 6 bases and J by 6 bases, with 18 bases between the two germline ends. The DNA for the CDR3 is TGTGCCAGCAGAAGTGAACAGGGCCTAATCAATGAGCAGTTCTTC. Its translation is CASRSEQGLINEQFF.

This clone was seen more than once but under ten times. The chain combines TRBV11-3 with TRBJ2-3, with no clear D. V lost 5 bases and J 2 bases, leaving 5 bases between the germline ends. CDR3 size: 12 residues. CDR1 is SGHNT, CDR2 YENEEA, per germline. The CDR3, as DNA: TGTGCCAGCAGCCCCCACACAGATACGCAGTATTTT. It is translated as CASSPHTDTQYF.

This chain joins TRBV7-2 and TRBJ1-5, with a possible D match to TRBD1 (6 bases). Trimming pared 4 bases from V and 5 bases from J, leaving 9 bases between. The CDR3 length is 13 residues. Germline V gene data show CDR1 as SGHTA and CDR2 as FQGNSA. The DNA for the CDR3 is TGTGCCAGCAGCTCCAACAGGGATCAGCCCCAGCATTTT. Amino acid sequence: CASSSNRDQPQHF.

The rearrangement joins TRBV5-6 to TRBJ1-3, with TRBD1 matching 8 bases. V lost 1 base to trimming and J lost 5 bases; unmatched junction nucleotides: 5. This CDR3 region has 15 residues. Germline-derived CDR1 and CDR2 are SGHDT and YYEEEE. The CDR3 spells CASSLYRGFRNTIYF. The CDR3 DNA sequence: TGTGCCAGCAGCTTGTACAGGGGGTTCAGAAACACCATATATTTT.

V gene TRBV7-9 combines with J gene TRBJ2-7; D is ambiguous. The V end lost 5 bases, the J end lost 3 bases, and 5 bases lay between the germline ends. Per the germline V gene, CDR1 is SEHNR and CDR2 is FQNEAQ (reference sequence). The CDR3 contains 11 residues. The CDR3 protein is CASSLSYEQYF. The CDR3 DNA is TGTGCCAGCAGCCTCAGCTACGAGCAGTACTTC.

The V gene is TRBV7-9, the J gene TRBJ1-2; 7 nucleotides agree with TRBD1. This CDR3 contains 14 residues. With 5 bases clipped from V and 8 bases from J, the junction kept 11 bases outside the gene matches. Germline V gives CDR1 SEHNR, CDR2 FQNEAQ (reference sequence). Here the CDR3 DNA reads TGTGCCAGCAGCCCATCAGGGGGAAGAGAGGGCTACACCTTC. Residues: CASSPSGGREGYTF.